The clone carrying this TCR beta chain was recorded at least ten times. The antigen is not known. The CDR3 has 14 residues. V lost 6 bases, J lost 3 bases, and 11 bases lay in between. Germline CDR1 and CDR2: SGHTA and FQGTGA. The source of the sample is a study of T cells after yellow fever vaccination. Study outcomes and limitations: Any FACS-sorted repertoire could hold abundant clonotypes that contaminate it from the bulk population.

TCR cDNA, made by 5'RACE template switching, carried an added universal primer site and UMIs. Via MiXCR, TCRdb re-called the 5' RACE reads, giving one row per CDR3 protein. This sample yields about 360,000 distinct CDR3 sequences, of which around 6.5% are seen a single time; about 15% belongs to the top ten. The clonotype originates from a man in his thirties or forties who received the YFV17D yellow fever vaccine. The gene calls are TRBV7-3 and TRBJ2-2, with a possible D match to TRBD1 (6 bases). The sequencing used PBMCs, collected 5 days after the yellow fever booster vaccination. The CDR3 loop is CASREGGYTGELFF. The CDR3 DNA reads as TGTGCCAGCAGAGAAGGGGGTTACACCGGGGAGCTGTTTTTT. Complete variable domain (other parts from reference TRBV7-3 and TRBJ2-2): GAGVSQTPSNKVTEKGKYVELRCDPISGHTALYWYRQSLGQGPEFLIYFQGTGAADDSGLPNDRFFAVRPEGSVSTLKIQRTERGDSAVYLCASREGGYTGELFFGEGSRLTVL.